This record concerns one T cell receptor (beta chain) sequence. What it recognizes is unknown. The sample originates from a study of monozygotic twins with inflammatory bowel disease. Overall study findings and caveats: Healthy co-twins exceeded IBD patients in TCRbeta diversity as measured by inverse Simpson.

Following a re-call of the 5' RACE reads, TCRdb has one entry per CDR3 protein and lacks DNA. This table holds 200,000 to 250,000 distinct CDR3 sequences. The CDR3 totals 15 residues. CDR1 SGHDT and CDR2 YYEEEE come from the germline V gene. The chain uses TRBV5-6 and TRBJ2-7; the D call from TCRdb, TRBD1, cannot be confirmed without DNA. Sequenced material: blood. This receptor was taken from a human donor with ulcerative colitis or Crohn's disease, or a healthy co-twin of an affected twin (not recorded which). The CDR3 protein is CASSLLSMGSYEQYF. The whole variable domain, filled in from reference TRBV5-6 and TRBJ2-7, reads DAGVTQSPTHLIKTRGQQVTLRCSPKSGHDTVSWYQQALGQGPQFIFQYYEEEERQRGNFPDRFSGHQFPNYSSELNVNALLLGDSALYLCASSLLSMGSYEQYFGPGTRLTVT.